Below are 2 T cell receptor beta chains sequenced from a single sample in a study of blood T cell repertoires in COVID-19. TCRdb's copy holds only in-frame clones and misses some; the assay was immunoSEQ multiplex PCR. The table records just over 300,000 clones, about 91% of them present only once. Input material: PBMCs or T cells enriched from blood (not recorded which). These TCRs come from a woman in her thirties or forties who had recovered from COVID-19.

J is TRBJ2-5 and V is TRBV7-2; D may be TRBD2 (5 bases). Germline assignment: CDR1 SGHTA and CDR2 FQGNSA. Trimming removed 5 bases at V and 2 bases at J, with 12 bases between. CDR3 size: 14 residues. CDR3 sequence (DNA): TGTGCCAGCAGCCGTCTAGCCGCACAAGAGACCCAGTACTTC. Residues: CASSRLAAQETQYF. The full variable domain, completed using reference TRBV7-2 and TRBJ2-5, is GAGVSQSPSNKVTEKGKDVELRCDPISGHTALYWYRQSLGQGLEFLIYFQGNSAPDKSGLPSDRFSAERTGGSVSTLTIQRTQQEDSAVYLCASSRLAAQETQYFGPGTRLLVL.

V gene TRBV29-1 combines with J gene TRBJ2-7; 9 bases line up with TRBD1. Germline assignment: CDR1 SQVTM and CDR2 ANQGSEA. This CDR3 spans 14 amino acids. The ends lost 1 base at V and 1 base at J; junction bases unmatched: 2. The CDR3 DNA reads TGCAGCGTTGAAGTGGGACAGGGATCCTACGAGCAGTACTTC. It yields the protein CSVEVGQGSYEQYF.